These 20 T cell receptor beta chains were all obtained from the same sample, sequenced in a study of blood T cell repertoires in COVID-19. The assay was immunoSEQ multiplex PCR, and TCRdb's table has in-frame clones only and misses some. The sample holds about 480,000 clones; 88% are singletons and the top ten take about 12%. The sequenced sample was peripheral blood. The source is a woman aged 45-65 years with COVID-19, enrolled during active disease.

CDR3 in amino acids: CASSDRLAGGTDTQYF. As DNA, the CDR3 is TGTGCCAGCAGCGACCGACTAGCGGGGGGCACAGATACGCAGTATTTT. V gene TRBV9 combines with J gene TRBJ2-3, with TRBD2 identical over 12 bases. CDR3 length: 16 amino acids. With 3 bases clipped from V and 1 base from J, the junction kept 3 bases outside the gene matches. Germline CDR1 SGDLS, CDR2 YYNGEE. The full variable domain, rest sourced from reference TRBV9 and TRBJ2-3, is DSGVTQTPKHLITATGQRVTLRCSPRSGDLSVYWYQQSLDQGLQFLIQYYNGEERAKGNILERFSAQQFPDLHSELNLSSLELGDSALYFCASSDRLAGGTDTQYFGPGTRLTVL.

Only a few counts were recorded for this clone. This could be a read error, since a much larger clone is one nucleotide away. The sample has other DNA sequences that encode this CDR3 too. The CDR3 reads CASSMGQGFGTEAFF. The CDR3 DNA is TGTGCCAGTAGTATGGGACAGGGGTTCGGCACTGAAGCTTTCTTT. The rearrangement joins TRBV19 to TRBJ1-1; 10 nucleotides agree with TRBD1. The ends lost 3 bases at V and 4 bases at J; junction bases unmatched: 5. This CDR3 is built from 15 residues. Germline-derived CDR1 and CDR2 are LNHDA and SQIVND (reference sequence).

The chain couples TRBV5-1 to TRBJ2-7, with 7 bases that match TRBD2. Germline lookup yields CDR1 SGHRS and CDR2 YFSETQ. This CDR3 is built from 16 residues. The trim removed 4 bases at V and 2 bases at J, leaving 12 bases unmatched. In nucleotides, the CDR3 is TGCGCCAGCAGCCTTAGCCCCGGGGGGTCCCCCTACGAGCAGTACTTC. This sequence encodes CASSLSPGGSPYEQYF. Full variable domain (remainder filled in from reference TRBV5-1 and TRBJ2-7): KAGVTQTPRYLIKTRGQQVTLSCSPISGHRSVSWYQQTPGQGLQFLFEYFSETQRNKGNFPGRFSGRQFSNSRSEMNVSTLELGDSALYLCASSLSPGGSPYEQYFGPGTRLTVT.

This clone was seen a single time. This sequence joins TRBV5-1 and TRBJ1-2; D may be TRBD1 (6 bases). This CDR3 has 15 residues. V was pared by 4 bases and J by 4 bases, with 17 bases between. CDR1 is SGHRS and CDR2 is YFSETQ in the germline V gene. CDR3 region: CASSPGPRDTYGYTF. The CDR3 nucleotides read TGCGCCAGCAGCCCGGGCCCCCGGGACACCTATGGCTACACCTTC.

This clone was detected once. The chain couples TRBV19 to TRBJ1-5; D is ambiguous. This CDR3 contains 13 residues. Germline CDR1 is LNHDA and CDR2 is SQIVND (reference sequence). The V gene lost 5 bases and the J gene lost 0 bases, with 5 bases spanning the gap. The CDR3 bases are TGTGCCAGTAGTGGCAGTAGCAATCAGCCCCAGCATTTT. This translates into CASSGSSNQPQHF.

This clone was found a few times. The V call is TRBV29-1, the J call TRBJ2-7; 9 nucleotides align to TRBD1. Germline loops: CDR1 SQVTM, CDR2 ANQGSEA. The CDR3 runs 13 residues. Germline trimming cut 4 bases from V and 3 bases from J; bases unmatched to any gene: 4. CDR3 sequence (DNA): TGCAGCGTTGTGGCGACAGGGGGCTACGAGCAGTACTTC. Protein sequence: CSVVATGGYEQYF.

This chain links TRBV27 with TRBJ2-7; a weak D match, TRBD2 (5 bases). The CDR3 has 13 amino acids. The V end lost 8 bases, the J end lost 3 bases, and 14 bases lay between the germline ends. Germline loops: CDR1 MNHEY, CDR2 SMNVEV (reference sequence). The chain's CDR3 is CASRSLRDYEQYF. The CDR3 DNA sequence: TGTGCCAGCCGTAGCCTTCGGGACTACGAGCAGTACTTC.

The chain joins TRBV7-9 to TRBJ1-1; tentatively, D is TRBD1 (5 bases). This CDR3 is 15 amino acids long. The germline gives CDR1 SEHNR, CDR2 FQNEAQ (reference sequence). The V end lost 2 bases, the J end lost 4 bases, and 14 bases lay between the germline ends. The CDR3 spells CASSLSRGDGTEAFF. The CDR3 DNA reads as TGTGCCAGCAGCTTAAGTAGGGGTGACGGCACTGAAGCTTTCTTT.

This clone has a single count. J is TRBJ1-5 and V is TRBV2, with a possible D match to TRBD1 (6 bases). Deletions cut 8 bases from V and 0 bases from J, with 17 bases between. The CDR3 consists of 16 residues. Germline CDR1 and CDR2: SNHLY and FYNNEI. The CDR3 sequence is CASRPRGSYSNQPQHF. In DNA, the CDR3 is TGTGCCAGCCGCCCGAGGGGGAGTTATAGCAATCAGCCCCAGCATTTT.

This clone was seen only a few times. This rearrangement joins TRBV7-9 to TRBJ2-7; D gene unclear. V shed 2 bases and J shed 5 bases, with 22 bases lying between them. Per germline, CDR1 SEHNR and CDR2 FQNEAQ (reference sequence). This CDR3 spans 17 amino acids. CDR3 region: CASSLLFGGANRHEQYF. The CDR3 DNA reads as TGTGCCAGCAGCTTACTATTTGGCGGTGCCAATAGACACGAGCAGTACTTC.

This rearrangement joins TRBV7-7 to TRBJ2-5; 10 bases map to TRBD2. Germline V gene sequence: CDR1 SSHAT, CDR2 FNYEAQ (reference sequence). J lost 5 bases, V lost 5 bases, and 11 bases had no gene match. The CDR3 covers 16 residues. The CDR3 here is CASSTTVAGGVETQYF. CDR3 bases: TGTGCCAGCAGCACTACCGTAGCGGGGGGCGTGGAGACCCAGTACTTC.

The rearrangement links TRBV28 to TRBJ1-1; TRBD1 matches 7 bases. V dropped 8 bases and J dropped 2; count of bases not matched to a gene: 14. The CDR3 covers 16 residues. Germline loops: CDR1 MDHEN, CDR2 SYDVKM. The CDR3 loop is CASGSRDRLTNTEAFF. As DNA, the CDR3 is TGTGCCAGCGGGTCCCGGGACAGACTAACCAACACTGAAGCTTTCTTT.

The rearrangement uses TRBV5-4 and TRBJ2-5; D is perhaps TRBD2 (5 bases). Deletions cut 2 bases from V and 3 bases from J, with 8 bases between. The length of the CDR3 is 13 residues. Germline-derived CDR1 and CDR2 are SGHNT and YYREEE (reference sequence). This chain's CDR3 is CASSFAGKETQYF. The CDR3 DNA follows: TGTGCCAGCAGCTTCGCCGGGAAAGAGACCCAGTACTTC. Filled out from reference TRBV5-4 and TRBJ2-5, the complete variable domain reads ETGVTQSPTHLIKTRGQQVTLRCSSQSGHNTVSWYQQALGQGPQFIFQYYREEENGRGNFPPRFSGLQFPNYSSELNVNALELDDSALYLCASSFAGKETQYFGPGTRLLVL.

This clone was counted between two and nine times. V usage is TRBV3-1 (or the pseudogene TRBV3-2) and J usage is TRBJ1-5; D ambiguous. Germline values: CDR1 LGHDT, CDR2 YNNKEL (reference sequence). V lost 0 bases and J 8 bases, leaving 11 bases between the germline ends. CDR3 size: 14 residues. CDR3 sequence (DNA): TGTGCCAGCAGCCAAGACAGGCTTGATAAGCCCCAGCATTTT. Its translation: CASSQDRLDKPQHF.

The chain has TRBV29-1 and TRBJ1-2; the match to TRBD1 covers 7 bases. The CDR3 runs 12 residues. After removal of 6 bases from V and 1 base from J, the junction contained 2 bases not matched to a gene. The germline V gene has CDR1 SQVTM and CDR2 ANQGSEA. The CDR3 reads CSVGTVNYGYTF. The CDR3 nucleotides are TGCAGCGTAGGGACAGTTAACTATGGCTACACCTTC.

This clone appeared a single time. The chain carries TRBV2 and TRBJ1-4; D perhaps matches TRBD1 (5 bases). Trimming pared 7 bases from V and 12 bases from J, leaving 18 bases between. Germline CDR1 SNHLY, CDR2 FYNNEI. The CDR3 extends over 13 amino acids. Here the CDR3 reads CASTDLKGKQLFF. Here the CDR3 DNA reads TGTGCCAGCACTGACCTAAAGGGGAAACAACTGTTTTTT.

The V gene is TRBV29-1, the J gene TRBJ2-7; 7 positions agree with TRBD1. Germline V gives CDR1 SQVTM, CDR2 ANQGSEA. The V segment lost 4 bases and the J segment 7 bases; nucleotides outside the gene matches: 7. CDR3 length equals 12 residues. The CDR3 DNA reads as TGCAGCGTTGTTCGACAGGGTGGGGAGCAGTACTTC. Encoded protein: CSVVRQGGEQYF.

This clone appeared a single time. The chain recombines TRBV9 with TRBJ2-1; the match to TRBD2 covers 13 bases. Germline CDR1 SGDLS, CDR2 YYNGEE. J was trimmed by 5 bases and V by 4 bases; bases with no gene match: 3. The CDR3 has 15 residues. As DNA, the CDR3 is TGTGCCAGCAGCACTAGCGGGGGGGCGGACAATGAGCAGTTCTTC. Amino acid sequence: CASSTSGGADNEQFF.

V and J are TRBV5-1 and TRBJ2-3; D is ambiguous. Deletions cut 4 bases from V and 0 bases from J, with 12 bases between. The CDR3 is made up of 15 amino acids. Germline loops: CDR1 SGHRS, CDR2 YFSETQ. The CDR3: CASSISLPSTDTQYF. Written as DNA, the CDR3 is TGCGCCAGCAGCATTAGCCTACCAAGCACAGATACGCAGTATTTT.

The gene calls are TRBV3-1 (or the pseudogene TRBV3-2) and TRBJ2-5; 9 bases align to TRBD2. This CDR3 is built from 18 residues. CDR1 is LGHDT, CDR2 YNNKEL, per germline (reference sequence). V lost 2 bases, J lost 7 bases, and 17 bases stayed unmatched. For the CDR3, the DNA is TGTGCCAGCAGCCAAAAGGCCGCGGGGGGGGCATACATGGGGACCCAGTACTTC. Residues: CASSQKAAGGAYMGTQYF.